The rows below give T cell receptor beta chains drawn from one sample of a study of CXCR3-negative and CXCR3-positive naive CD8 T cells. TCRdb re-called the 5' RACE reads; every CDR3 protein appears as one record, without DNA. This table holds 70,000 to 95,000 distinct CDR3 sequences. Sequenced input: naive CXCR3- CD8+ T cells from blood. All receptors derive from a human donor in good health. Some clones in this sample may be carry-over from other donors' samples. The CDR3 runs from the conserved cysteine through the conserved F or W. Fields, in order: V gene, J gene, CDR3 protein.

TRBV4-3	TRBJ2-7	CASSQRQGSYEQYF
TRBV20-1	TRBJ2-1	CSARDLGLAGEVYNEQFF
TRBV6-5	TRBJ2-7	CASSYSPESYEQYF
TRBV12-3/TRBV12-4	TRBJ2-1	CASSPGTSGVDEQFF
TRBV6-5	TRBJ2-7	CAKGPNYEQYF
TRBV7-9	TRBJ1-3	CASSFYTGNTIYF
TRBV6-5	TRBJ1-1	CASSYSGLNTEAFF
TRBV15	TRBJ2-3	CATSASGGLTDTQYF
TRBV5-1	TRBJ2-1	CASSGSGAYNEQFF
TRBV12-3/TRBV12-4	TRBJ2-5	CASSGRETQYF
TRBV28	TRBJ1-2	CASSSRQGRGYGYTF
TRBV7-8	TRBJ2-7	CASSPYSGGSYEQYF
TRBV28	TRBJ2-7	CASRPSSYEQYF
TRBV6-2/TRBV6-3	TRBJ2-1	CASKTIHGLASSHEQFF
TRBV7-9	TRBJ2-7	CASSLAGSSYEQYF
TRBV28	TRBJ2-1	CASSSLSSGRASYNEQFF
TRBV29-1	TRBJ1-1	CSVRGAAGGTNTEAFF
TRBV7-9	TRBJ2-7	CASSFSLIGQGYEQYF
TRBV29-1	TRBJ1-1	CSVPEGDTEAFF
TRBV29-1	TRBJ2-5	CSVEPTGGVGQETQYF
TRBV4-1	TRBJ2-7	CASSQTRTGTYEQYF
TRBV27	TRBJ2-1	CASSLLGGGSYNEQFF
TRBV7-9	TRBJ2-1	CASSLGSGLATNEQFF
TRBV5-1	TRBJ2-5	CASSLEILVGAETQYF
TRBV9	TRBJ2-3	CASSAGGVQDTQYF
TRBV27	TRBJ2-7	CASTSWDKAYEQYF
TRBV7-9	TRBJ2-1	CASSHGDGRGIEQFF
TRBV29-1	TRBJ2-1	CSVEGVRGLGEYEQFF
TRBV28	TRBJ2-1	CASSWDISDEQFF
TRBV5-6	TRBJ2-7	CASSTQGGGYEQYF
TRBV28	TRBJ2-7	CASSFAGNYEQYF
TRBV5-5	TRBJ1-1	CASSLATEAFF
TRBV7-9	TRBJ2-5	CASSLVGLAGGILDETQYF
TRBV15	TRBJ2-1	CATSSLGDEQSSYNEQFF
TRBV5-1	TRBJ2-2	CASSFPTDSSTGELFF
TRBV27	TRBJ2-5	CASSPNTYIETQYF
TRBV12-3/TRBV12-4	TRBJ1-5	CASSLVAGPGGPQHF
TRBV3-1	TRBJ1-5	CASSQDRFSNQPQHF
TRBV29-1	TRBJ2-3	CSFSVALGGAPDTQYF
TRBV29-1	TRBJ2-2	CSVSRYSESGELFF
TRBV29-1	TRBJ1-3	CSVEDPGGGNTIYF
TRBV6-5	TRBJ2-1	CASSYSGGYNEQFF
TRBV5-1	TRBJ2-7	CASSLDVGYYEQYF
TRBV18	TRBJ2-7	CASSPDRGEVLSYEQYF
TRBV29-1	TRBJ2-2	CSVEDLLNTGELFF
TRBV7-9	TRBJ2-7	CASNRGYEQYF
TRBV7-9	TRBJ2-1	CASSGTGLGSYNEQFF
TRBV7-2	TRBJ2-1	CASSLGDFLNEQFF
TRBV7-2	TRBJ2-7	CASSYSGGGYEQYF
TRBV7-9	TRBJ2-3	CASSTPEGQTTDTQYF
TRBV7-9	TRBJ1-1	CASSLDRGLTEAFF
TRBV15	TRBJ2-1	CATSRGTGGNEQFF
TRBV27	TRBJ2-5	CASSFNSQETQYF
TRBV29-1	TRBJ2-5	CSVAGGTYETQYF
TRBV4-1	TRBJ2-7	CASSQQRTSGRVAYEQYF
TRBV27	TRBJ2-3	CASSFTRWPDTQYF
TRBV2	TRBJ2-7	CASREAFTGYSYEQYF
TRBV14	TRBJ2-3	CASSQTSLDTQYF
TRBV10-3	TRBJ2-7	CAISESIWDRDEQYF